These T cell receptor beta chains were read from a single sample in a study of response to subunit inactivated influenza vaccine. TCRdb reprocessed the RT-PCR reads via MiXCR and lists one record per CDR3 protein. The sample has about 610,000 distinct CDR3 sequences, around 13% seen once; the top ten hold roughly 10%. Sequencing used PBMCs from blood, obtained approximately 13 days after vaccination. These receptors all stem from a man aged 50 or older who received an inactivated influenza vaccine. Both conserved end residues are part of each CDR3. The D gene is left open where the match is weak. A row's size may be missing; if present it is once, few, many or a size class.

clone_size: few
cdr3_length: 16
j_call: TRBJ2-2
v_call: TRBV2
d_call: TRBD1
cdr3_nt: TGTGCCAGCATCCAATTAGACAGGGTGAACACCGGGGAGCTGTTTTTT
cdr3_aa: CASIQLDRVNTGELFF

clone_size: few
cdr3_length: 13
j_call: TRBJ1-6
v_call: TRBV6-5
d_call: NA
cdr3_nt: TGTGCCAGCAGATTAGATAATAATTCACCCCTCCACTTT
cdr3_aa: CASRLDNNSPLHF

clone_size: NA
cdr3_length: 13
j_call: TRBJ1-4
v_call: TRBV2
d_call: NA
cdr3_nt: TGTGCCAGCAGATCAGGGGAGAGGGCAAAACTGTTTTTT
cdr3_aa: CASRSGERAKLFF

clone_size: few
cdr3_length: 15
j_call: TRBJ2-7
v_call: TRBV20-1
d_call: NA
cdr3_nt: TGCAGTGCTAGAGATTTGGGACATGGGGGGGACGAGCAGTACTTC
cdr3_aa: CSARDLGHGGDEQYF

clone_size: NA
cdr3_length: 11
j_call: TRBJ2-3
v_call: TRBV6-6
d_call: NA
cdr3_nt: TGTGGGGTCGGAGCCACAGATACGCAGTATTTT
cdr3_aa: CGVGATDTQYF

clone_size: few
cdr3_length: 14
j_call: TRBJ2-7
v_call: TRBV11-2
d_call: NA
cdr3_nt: TGTGCCAGCAGCTTAGAGTGGACAGCTTACGAGCAGTACTTC
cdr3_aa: CASSLEWTAYEQYF

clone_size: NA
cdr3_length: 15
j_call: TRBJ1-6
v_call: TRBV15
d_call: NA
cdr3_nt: TGTGCCACCAGCAGAGAGAGGGGAATAAATTCACCCCTCCACTTT
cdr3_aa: CATSRERGINSPLHF

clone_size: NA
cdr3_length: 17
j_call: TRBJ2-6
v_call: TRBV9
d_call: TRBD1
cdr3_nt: TGTGCCAGCAGCGGAGGGACAGGGCTCTCTGGGGCCAACGTCCTGACTTTC
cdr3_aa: CASSGGTGLSGANVLTF

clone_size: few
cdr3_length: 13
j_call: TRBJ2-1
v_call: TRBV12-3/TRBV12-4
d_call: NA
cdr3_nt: TGTGCCAGCAGTTTAGGGAACCAGCCTGAGCAGTTCTTC
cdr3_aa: CASSLGNQPEQFF

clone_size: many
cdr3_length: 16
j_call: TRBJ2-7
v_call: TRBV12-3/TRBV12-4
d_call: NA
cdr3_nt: TGTGCCAGCAGCGCGTGGGGTAAACAAAGCTCCTACGAGCAGTACTTC
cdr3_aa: CASSAWGKQSSYEQYF

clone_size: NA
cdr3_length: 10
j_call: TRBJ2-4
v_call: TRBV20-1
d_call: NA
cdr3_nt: TGCAGTGCCGCTTGGGGCATTCAGTACTTC
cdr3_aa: CSAAWGIQYF

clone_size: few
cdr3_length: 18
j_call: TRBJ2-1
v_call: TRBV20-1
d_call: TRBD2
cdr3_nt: TGCAGTGCTAGAGTTGGGGAACTAGCGGGAGGTTCTTGGAATGAGCAGTTCTTC
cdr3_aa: CSARVGELAGGSWNEQFF

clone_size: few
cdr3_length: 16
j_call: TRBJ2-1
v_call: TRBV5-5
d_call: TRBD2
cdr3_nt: TGTGCCAGCAGCGTCCTCCCGGGACTAGCGGCGAATGAGCAGTTCTTC
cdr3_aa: CASSVLPGLAANEQFF

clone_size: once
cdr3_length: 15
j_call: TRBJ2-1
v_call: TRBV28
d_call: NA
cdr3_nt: TGTGCCAGCAGGTCCCCCGGGAGTTCAAACAATGAGCAGTTCTTC
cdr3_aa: CASRSPGSSNNEQFF

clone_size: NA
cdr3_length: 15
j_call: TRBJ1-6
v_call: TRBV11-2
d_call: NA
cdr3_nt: TGTGCCAGCAGCTTAGCCCCCATATACACCTCACCCCTCCACTTT
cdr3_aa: CASSLAPIYTSPLHF

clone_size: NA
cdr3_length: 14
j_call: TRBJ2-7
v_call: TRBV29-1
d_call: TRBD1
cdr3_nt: TGCAGCGTGGACGGGACAGGGGGGACCTACGAGCAGTACTTC
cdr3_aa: CSVDGTGGTYEQYF

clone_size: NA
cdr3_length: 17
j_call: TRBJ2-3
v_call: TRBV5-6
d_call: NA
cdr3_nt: TGTGCCAGCAGCCAGAGCCTGTCGGGACATATGAGAGATACGCAGTATTTT
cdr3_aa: CASSQSLSGHMRDTQYF

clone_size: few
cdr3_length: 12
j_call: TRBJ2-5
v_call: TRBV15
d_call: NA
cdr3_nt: TGTGCCACCAGCAGACCACCCTCGGCCCAGTACTTC
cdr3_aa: CATSRPPSAQYF

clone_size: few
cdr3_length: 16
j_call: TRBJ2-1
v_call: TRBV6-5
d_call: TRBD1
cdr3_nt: TGTGCCAGCAGACCCGCAAAACCGGGACAGCACAATGAGCAGTTCTTC
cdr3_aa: CASRPAKPGQHNEQFF

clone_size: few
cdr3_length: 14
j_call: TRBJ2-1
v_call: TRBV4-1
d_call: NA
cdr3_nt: TGCGCCAGCAGCCAAGATATCAGCTACAATGAGCAGTTCTTC
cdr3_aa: CASSQDISYNEQFF

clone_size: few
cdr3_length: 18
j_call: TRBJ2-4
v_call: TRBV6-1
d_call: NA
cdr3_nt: TGTGCCAGCACCAAAAGAATTAACCGGGTTACAGCCAAAAACATTCAGTACTTC
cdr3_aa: CASTKRINRVTAKNIQYF

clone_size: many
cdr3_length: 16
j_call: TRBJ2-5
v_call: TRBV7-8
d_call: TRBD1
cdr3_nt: TGTGCCAGCAGCTTATATAGGGACAGGGGAGGAAAGACCCAGTACTTC
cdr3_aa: CASSLYRDRGGKTQYF

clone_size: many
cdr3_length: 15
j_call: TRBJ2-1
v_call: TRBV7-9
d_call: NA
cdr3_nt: TGTGCCAGCAGCCGAACAGGGAGGAAGAAAAATGAGCAGTTCTTC
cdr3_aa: CASSRTGRKKNEQFF

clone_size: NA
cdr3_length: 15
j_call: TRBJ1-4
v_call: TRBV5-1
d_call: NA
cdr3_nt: TGCGCCAGCAGCCCAGGGACTGACAGCGGAGAAAAACTGTTTTTT
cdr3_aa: CASSPGTDSGEKLFF

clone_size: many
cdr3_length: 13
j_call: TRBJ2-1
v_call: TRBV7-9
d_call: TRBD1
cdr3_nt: TGTGCCAGCAGCTGGACAGGGGACAATGAGCAGTTCTTC
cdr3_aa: CASSWTGDNEQFF

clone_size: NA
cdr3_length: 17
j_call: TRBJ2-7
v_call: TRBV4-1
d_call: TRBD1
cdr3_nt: TGCGCCAGCAGCCAAGTCGGGGGCAGGGGGCCGTTGGACGAGCAGTACTTC
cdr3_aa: CASSQVGGRGPLDEQYF

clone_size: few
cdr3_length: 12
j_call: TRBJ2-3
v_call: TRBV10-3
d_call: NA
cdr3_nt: TGTGCCATCAGTCCCGACAGGATTGCGCAGTATTTT
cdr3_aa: CAISPDRIAQYF

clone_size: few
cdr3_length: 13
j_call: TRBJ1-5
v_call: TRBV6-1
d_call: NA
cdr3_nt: TGTGCCAGCAGACGGAATAGCAATCAGCCCCAGCATTTT
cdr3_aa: CASRRNSNQPQHF

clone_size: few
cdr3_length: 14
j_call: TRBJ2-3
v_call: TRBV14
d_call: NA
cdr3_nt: TGTGCCAGCAGCCAATTGTGGGGCACAGATACGCAGTATTTT
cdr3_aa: CASSQLWGTDTQYF

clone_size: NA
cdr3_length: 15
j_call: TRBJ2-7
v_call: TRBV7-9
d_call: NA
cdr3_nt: TGTGCCAGCAGCTTAACTCAACTAGGGACCTACGAGCAGTACTTC
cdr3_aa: CASSLTQLGTYEQYF

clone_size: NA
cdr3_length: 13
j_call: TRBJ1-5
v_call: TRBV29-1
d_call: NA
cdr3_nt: TGCAGCGTTGAATCTGGGGTGAATCAGCCCCAGCATTTT
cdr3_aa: CSVESGVNQPQHF

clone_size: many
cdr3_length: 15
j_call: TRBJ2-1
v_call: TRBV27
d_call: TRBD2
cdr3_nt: TGTGCCAGCAGTTTACGGGCGGGAGCCTACAATGAGCAGTTCTTC
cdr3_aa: CASSLRAGAYNEQFF

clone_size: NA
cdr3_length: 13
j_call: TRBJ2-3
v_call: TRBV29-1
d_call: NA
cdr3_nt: TGCAGCGTTGTGGCGGGTGGTACAGATACGCAGTATTTT
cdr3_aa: CSVVAGGTDTQYF

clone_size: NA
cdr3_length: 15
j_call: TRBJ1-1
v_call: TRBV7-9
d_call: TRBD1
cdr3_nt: TGTGCCAGCAGCCCCGGACAGGGGTGGTACACTGAAGCTTTCTTT
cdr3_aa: CASSPGQGWYTEAFF

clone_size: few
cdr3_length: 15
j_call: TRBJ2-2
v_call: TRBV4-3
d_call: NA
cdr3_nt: TGCGCCAGCAGCCAAGACTGGGGGGCCACCGGGGAGCTGTTTTTT
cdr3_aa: CASSQDWGATGELFF

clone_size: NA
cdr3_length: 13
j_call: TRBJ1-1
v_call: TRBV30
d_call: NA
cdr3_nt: TGTGCCTGGAGTGTAGGGGGAGGTACTGAAGCTTTCTTT
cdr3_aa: CAWSVGGGTEAFF

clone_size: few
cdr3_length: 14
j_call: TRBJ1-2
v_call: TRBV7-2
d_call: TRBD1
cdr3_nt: TGTGCCAGCAGTAAACAGGGGATCGACTATGGCTACACCTTC
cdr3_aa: CASSKQGIDYGYTF

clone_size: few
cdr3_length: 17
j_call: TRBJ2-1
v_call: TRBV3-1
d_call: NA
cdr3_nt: TGTGCCAGCAGCCAAGATGTGAGCGACATCTCCTACAATGAGCAGTTCTTC
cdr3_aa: CASSQDVSDISYNEQFF

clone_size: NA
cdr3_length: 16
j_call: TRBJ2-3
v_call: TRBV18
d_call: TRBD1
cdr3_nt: TGTGCCAGCTCACCACCGATGGGACAGGGGGACGATACGCAGTATTTT
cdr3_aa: CASSPPMGQGDDTQYF

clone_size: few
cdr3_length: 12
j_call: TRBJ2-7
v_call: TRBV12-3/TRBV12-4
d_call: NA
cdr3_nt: TGTGCCAGCACGGGGGTCGACTACGAGCAGTACTTC
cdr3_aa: CASTGVDYEQYF

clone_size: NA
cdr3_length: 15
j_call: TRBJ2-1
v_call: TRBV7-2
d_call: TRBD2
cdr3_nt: TGTGCCAGCAGCACAGTAGCGGGGGGATACAATGAGCAGTTCTTC
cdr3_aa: CASSTVAGGYNEQFF

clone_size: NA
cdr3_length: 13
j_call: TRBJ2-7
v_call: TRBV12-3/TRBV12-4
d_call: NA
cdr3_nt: TGTGCCAGCAGCAATGGACAGTCCTACGAGCAGTACTTC
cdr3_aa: CASSNGQSYEQYF

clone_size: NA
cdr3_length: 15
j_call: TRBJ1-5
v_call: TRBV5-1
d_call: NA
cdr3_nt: TGCGCCAGCAGAGTTTCACCGGGAAGCAATCAGCCCCAGCATTTT
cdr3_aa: CASRVSPGSNQPQHF

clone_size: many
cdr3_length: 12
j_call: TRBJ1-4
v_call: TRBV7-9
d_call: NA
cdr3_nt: TGTGCCAGCACCCAAATCGGTGAAAAACTGTTTTTT
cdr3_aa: CASTQIGEKLFF

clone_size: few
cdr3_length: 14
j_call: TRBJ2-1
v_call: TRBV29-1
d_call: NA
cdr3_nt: TGCAGCGTCTCCCGACTCGTTGAAAACAATGAGCAGTTCTTC
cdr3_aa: CSVSRLVENNEQFF

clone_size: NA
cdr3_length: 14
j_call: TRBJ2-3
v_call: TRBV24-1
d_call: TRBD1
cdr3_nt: TGTGCCACCAGGTCCGGGACAGGGGGAAATACGCAGTATTTT
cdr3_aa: CATRSGTGGNTQYF

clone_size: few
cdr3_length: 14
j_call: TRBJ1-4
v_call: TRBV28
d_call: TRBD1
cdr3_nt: TGTGCCAGCAGTAACCCAGGGGGCGACGAAAAACTGTTTTTT
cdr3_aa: CASSNPGGDEKLFF

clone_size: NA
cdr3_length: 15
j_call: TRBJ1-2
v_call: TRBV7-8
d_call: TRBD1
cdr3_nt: TGTGCCAGCAGCCGAGGACAGGGAGCTAACTATGGCTACACCTTC
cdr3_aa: CASSRGQGANYGYTF

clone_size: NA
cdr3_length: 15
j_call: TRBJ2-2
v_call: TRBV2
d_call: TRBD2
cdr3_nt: TGTGCCAGCTCTGTTAGCGGGAGGGCAACCGGGGAGCTGTTTTTT
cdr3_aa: CASSVSGRATGELFF

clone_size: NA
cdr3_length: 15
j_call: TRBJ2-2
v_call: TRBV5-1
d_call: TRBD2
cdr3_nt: TGCGCCAGCAGCGGTTCTAGCGGACCCACCGGGGAGCTGTTTTTT
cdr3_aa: CASSGSSGPTGELFF

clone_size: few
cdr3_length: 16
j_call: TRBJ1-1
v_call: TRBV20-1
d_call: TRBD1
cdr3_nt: TGCAGTGCTAGAGATCGCCGGACAGGGCCCAGGACTGAAGCTTTCTTT
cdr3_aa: CSARDRRTGPRTEAFF

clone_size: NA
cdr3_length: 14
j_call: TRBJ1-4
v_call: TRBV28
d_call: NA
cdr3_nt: TGTGCCAGCAGCGTCCCCTCAACTAATGGAAAACTGTTTTTT
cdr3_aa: CASSVPSTNGKLFF

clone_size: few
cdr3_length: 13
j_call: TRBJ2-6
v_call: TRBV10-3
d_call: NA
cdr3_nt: TGTGCCATCACAGGGACTGGGGCCAACGTCCTGACTTTC
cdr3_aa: CAITGTGANVLTF

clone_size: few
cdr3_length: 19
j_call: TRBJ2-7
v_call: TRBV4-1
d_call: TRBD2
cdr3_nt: TGCGCCAGCAGCCAAGTAGTTTTGGGACGACTAGCGGGGGACTACGAGCAGTACTTC
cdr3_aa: CASSQVVLGRLAGDYEQYF